Included here is one T cell receptor (beta chain) sequence, with context. This record comes from a study of shared clonotypes between healthy human individuals. Measured with immunoSEQ multiplex PCR; TCRdb has only the in-frame clones, and not every one. The sample shows about 2.4 million clones, under 95% of them seen only once. Per the germline V gene, CDR1 is SGHDT and CDR2 is YYEEEE. The CDR3 contains 15 residues. Trimming took 0 bases from V and 4 from J; bases not matched to a gene: 2. Sequencing was performed on naive CD4+ T cells from PBMCs. Subset defined: CD45RA+ positively selected. This chain connects TRBV5-6 to TRBJ2-1, with 9 bases aligning to TRBD2. The TCR sequence derives from a young man in good health. Some clones in this sample may be carry-over from other donors' samples. As DNA, the CDR3 is TGTGCCAGCAGCTTGGTCGCGGGAGGGTACAATGAGCAGTTCTTC. Translating gives CASSLVAGGYNEQFF.